The 31 T cell receptor beta chains reported below all come from one sample, sequenced in a study of cytomegalovirus exposure and HLA in healthy donors. Both 60 Vbeta primers and 13 Jbeta primers went into the PCR. The repertoire was sequenced with immunoSEQ multiplex PCR; TCRdb's copy has only in-frame clones and lacks some. The table has 99,000 or so clones, around four fifths seen once; the top ten hold approximately 1.2%. Sequenced: PBMCs. These receptors were obtained from a man in his thirties or forties in good health and CMV-seronegative.

The chain carries TRBV6-6 and TRBJ2-3; TRBD2 might be the D (5 bases). Trimming removed 0 bases from V and 3 bases from J, with 7 bases in between. The germline V gene encodes CDR1 MNHNY and CDR2 SVGAGI (reference sequence). The CDR3 runs 14 residues. CDR3 DNA: TGTGCCAGCAGTTACTCCGGGGTAACAGATACGCAGTATTTT. Translation: CASSYSGVTDTQYF.

The V gene is TRBV7-8, the J gene TRBJ1-2, with 11 bases matching TRBD1. Germline V gene lookup returns CDR1 SGHVS and CDR2 FQNEAQ. The J segment lost 3 bases and the V segment lost 7 bases, leaving 7 bases of the junction unmatched. This CDR3 comprises 15 residues. DNA for the CDR3: TGTGCCAGCATTGGGGACAGGGGGTTTGACTATGGCTACACCTTC. Translated, it gives CASIGDRGFDYGYTF.

CDR3: CAISEGAGGPTDTQYF. The CDR3 nucleotides are TGTGCCATCAGTGAAGGGGCGGGAGGGCCGACAGATACGCAGTATTTT. The V and J genes are TRBV10-3 and TRBJ2-3; TRBD2 matches at 9 bases. CDR1 is ENHRY, CDR2 SYGVKD, per germline. The V and J ends lost 3 bases and 3 bases, in that order; junction bases with no gene match: 7. The CDR3 loop spans 16 amino acids.

The genes are TRBV7-8 and TRBJ2-3, with D hard to call. Trimming pared 1 base from V and 0 bases from J, leaving 5 bases between. Per the germline V gene, CDR1 is SGHVS and CDR2 is FQNEAQ. This CDR3 is 14 amino acids long. CDR3 in DNA: TGTGCCAGCAGCTTAGATCTAAGCACAGATACGCAGTATTTT. Residues: CASSLDLSTDTQYF.

V and J are TRBV29-1 and TRBJ2-1; TRBD2 matches at 7 bases. Germline CDR1 reads SQVTM; CDR2 reads ANQGSEA. J gave up 8 bases and V 7 bases, and 20 bases lay outside the gene matches. The CDR3 sequence is 16 residues long. This CDR3 is CSGTAGGRSDRHEQFF. The CDR3 bases are TGCAGCGGAACGGCGGGCGGGAGAAGTGATCGCCATGAGCAGTTCTTC.

This clone has a handful of counts. The gene calls are TRBV9 and TRBJ1-5; the D gene is possibly TRBD1 (5 bases). The germline V gene encodes CDR1 SGDLS and CDR2 YYNGEE. The V end lost 0 bases, the J end lost 3 bases, and 13 bases lay between the germline ends. CDR3 length: 16 amino acids. The CDR3 nucleotides are TGTGCCAGCAGCGTAGATGGGGCTGGGAACAATCAGCCCCAGCATTTT. Translating it yields CASSVDGAGNNQPQHF.

V is TRBV5-1 and J is TRBJ1-3; no clear D gene. Trimming removed 4 bases at V and 5 bases at J, with 13 bases between. CDR1 SGHRS and CDR2 YFSETQ come from the germline V gene. This CDR3 has 14 amino acids. DNA for the CDR3: TGCGCCAGCAGCCTGGACGGAGGGAGAAACACCATATATTTT. This codes for CASSLDGGRNTIYF.

V usage is TRBV5-8 and J usage is TRBJ1-4, with 7 bases identical to TRBD1. The CDR3 is 15 amino acids. V dropped 2 bases and J dropped 3; count of bases not matched to a gene: 4. Germline V gives CDR1 SGHTS, CDR2 YDEGEE. The CDR3 region is CASSLTGASNEKLFF. Here the CDR3 DNA reads TGTGCCAGCAGCTTAACAGGGGCGTCTAATGAAAAACTGTTTTTT.

The genes are TRBV6-5 and TRBJ1-3; possible D gene TRBD1, 5 bases. CDR3 length equals 14 residues. The germline V gene encodes CDR1 MNHEY and CDR2 SVGAGI. The germline V and J ends were trimmed by 5 bases and 0 bases, with 8 bases remaining between them. The CDR3 loop reads CASSGQFSGNTIYF. CDR3 DNA sequence: TGTGCCAGCAGTGGACAATTCTCTGGAAACACCATATATTTT.

The rearrangement joins TRBV6-6 to TRBJ2-7; no clear D gene. CDR1 is MNHNY and CDR2 is SVGAGI in the germline V gene (reference sequence). The CDR3 is 12 amino acids. V lost 5 bases, J lost 2 bases, and 7 bases lay in between. Written as DNA, the CDR3 is TGTGCCAGCAGTCCCCTTGCCTACGAGCAGTACTTC. Its translation: CASSPLAYEQYF.

The genes are TRBV19 and TRBJ1-1; no definite D call. V was shortened by 4 bases and J by 3 bases, with 9 bases between the two germline ends. The CDR3 length is 13 residues. In germline, CDR1 is LNHDA, CDR2 SQIVND (reference sequence). The chain's CDR3 is CASSTTPDTEAFF. The CDR3 region has the DNA TGTGCCAGTAGTACAACACCAGACACTGAAGCTTTCTTT.

The genes are TRBV30 and TRBJ1-2, with 9 bases fitting TRBD1. This CDR3 contains 13 residues. Trimming cost V 5 bases and J 7 bases; bases outside gene matches: 8. CDR1 GTSNPN and CDR2 SVGIG come from the germline V gene (reference sequence). The chain's CDR3 is CAWAWTGEGGYTF. CDR3 sequence (DNA): TGTGCCTGGGCCTGGACAGGGGAGGGTGGCTACACCTTC. The full variable domain, with the rest looked up from reference TRBV30 and TRBJ1-2, is SQTIHQWPATLVQPVGSPLSLECTVEGTSNPNLYWYRQAAGRGLQLLFYSVGIGQISSEVPQNLSASRPQDRQFILSSKKLLLSDSGFYLCAWAWTGEGGYTFGSGTRLTVV.

The rearrangement joins TRBV5-1 to TRBJ2-5; 12 bases match TRBD2. CDR1 is SGHRS, CDR2 YFSETQ, per germline. The trim removed 2 bases at V and 1 base at J, leaving 3 bases unmatched. The CDR3 sequence is 16 residues long. The CDR3 region is CASSFGGLAGQETQYF. The CDR3 nucleotides read TGCGCCAGCAGCTTCGGGGGACTAGCGGGCCAAGAGACCCAGTACTTC. Supplemented by reference TRBV5-1 and TRBJ2-5, the full variable domain reads KAGVTQTPRYLIKTRGQQVTLSCSPISGHRSVSWYQQTPGQGLQFLFEYFSETQRNKGNFPGRFSGRQFSNSRSEMNVSTLELGDSALYLCASSFGGLAGQETQYFGPGTRLLVL.

The chain carries TRBV12-5 and TRBJ1-5; 11 positions match TRBD1. Unmatched junction bases numbered 12, after V lost 6 bases and J lost 8 bases. From germline, CDR1 is LGHNT and CDR2 FRNRAP. The CDR3 extends over 16 amino acids. The CDR3 bases are TGTGCTAGTGGGGAATCGGACAGGGGGCATGAGGAGCCCCAGCATTTT. Its translation: CASGESDRGHEEPQHF.

The chain recombines TRBV4-1 with TRBJ2-2, with D perhaps TRBD2 (5 bases). The ends were cut back, 4 bases at V and 4 bases at J, with 13 bases in the middle. The CDR3 totals 15 residues. CDR1 MGHRA and CDR2 YSYEKL come from the germline V gene. This CDR3 reads CASSPNRDLTGELFF. In nucleotides, the CDR3 is TGCGCCAGCAGCCCCAACCGGGATCTCACCGGGGAGCTGTTTTTT.

This sequence joins TRBV4-1 and TRBJ2-2, with 7 bases identical to TRBD1. CDR1 and CDR2 (germline): MGHRA, YSYEKL. The CDR3 loop spans 16 amino acids. V trimming: 1 base; J trimming: 1 base; junction bases outside the gene matches: 3. The CDR3 DNA follows: TGCGCCAGCAGCCAAGGCTGGACAGGGAACACCGGGGAGCTGTTTTTT. Translating gives CASSQGWTGNTGELFF.

This clone was observed a single time. This chain connects TRBV5-4 to TRBJ2-7, with a tentative D call TRBD1 (6 bases). The germline CDR1 and CDR2 sequences are SGHNT and YYREEE (reference sequence). The germline V and J ends were trimmed by 4 bases and 2 bases, with 16 bases remaining between them. The CDR3 contains 15 residues. CDR3 protein: CASSGMTGDPYEQYF. The CDR3 DNA reads TGTGCCAGCAGCGGGATGACAGGAGATCCCTACGAGCAGTACTTC.

The chain couples TRBV7-9 to TRBJ2-1, with D possibly being TRBD1 (5 bases). The CDR3 loop spans 14 amino acids. Trimming stripped 5 bases from V and 7 bases from J, with 15 bases between. Germline V gene sequence: CDR1 SEHNR, CDR2 FQNEAQ (reference sequence). CDR3 residues: CASSAKQGSNEQFF. The CDR3 DNA sequence: TGTGCCAGCAGCGCCAAGCAGGGTTCTAATGAGCAGTTCTTC. The variable domain in full, completed from reference TRBV7-9 and TRBJ2-1, reads DTGVSQNPRHKITKRGQNVTFRCDPISEHNRLYWYRQTLGQGPEFLTYFQNEAQLEKSRLLSDRFSAERPKGSFSTLEIQRTEQGDSAMYLCASSAKQGSNEQFFGPGTRLTVL.

The chain employs TRBV11-2 and TRBJ2-1; 7 nucleotides agree with TRBD2. The length of the CDR3 is 15 residues. V lost 8 bases and J lost 6; bases outside the gene matches: 13. CDR1 and CDR2 (germline): SGHAT, FQNNGV. The CDR3 spells CASATKGRVANEQFF. Written as DNA, the CDR3 is TGTGCCAGCGCGACTAAGGGGAGGGTTGCCAATGAGCAGTTCTTC.

The chain couples TRBV5-5 to TRBJ1-5; D is ambiguous. V lost 0 bases to trimming and J lost 6 bases, with 7 bases between them. The CDR3 extends over 13 amino acids. The germline V gene encodes CDR1 SGHKS and CDR2 YYEKEE (reference sequence). CDR3 nucleotides: TGTGCCAGCAGCTTGGCTATCGGTCAGCCCCAGCATTTT. This codes for CASSLAIGQPQHF. Variable domain in full (rest from reference TRBV5-5 and TRBJ1-5): DAGVTQSPTHLIKTRGQQVTLRCSPISGHKSVSWYQQVLGQGPQFIFQYYEKEERGRGNFPDRFSARQFPNYSSELNVNALLLGDSALYLCASSLAIGQPQHFGDGTRLSIL.

J is TRBJ2-3 and V is TRBV7-2, with TRBD1 matching 7 bases. Trimming took 1 base from V and 2 from J; bases not matched to a gene: 3. Germline V CDR1 and CDR2: SGHTA, FQGNSA. This CDR3 spans 15 amino acids. CDR3 in amino acids: CASSLGQGPTDTQYF. The CDR3 coding sequence is TGTGCCAGCAGCTTAGGACAGGGTCCCACAGATACGCAGTATTTT. Looking up the rest from reference TRBV7-2 and TRBJ2-3 gives the full variable domain: GAGVSQSPSNKVTEKGKDVELRCDPISGHTALYWYRQSLGQGLEFLIYFQGNSAPDKSGLPSDRFSAERTGGSVSTLTIQRTQQEDSAVYLCASSLGQGPTDTQYFGPGTRLTVL.

V usage is TRBV19 and J usage is TRBJ2-7; 8 nucleotides align to TRBD1. J lost 6 bases, V lost 5 bases, and 12 bases had no gene match. CDR3 length: 15 residues. Germline V CDR1 and CDR2: LNHDA, SQIVND (reference sequence). CDR3 nucleotides: TGTGCCAGTAGTCCAGAGACAGGGGATTGGGGCGAGCAGTACTTC. This encodes CASSPETGDWGEQYF. The complete variable domain, with remaining parts taken from reference TRBV19 and TRBJ2-7, reads DGGITQSPKYLFRKEGQNVTLSCEQNLNHDAMYWYRQDPGQGLRLIYYSQIVNDFQKGDIAEGYSVSREKKESFPLTVTSAQKNPTAFYLCASSPETGDWGEQYFGPGTRLTVT.

The J gene is TRBJ2-1, the V gene TRBV6-6; 13 positions match TRBD2. The CDR3 runs 16 residues. The germline gives CDR1 MNHNY, CDR2 SVGAGI (reference sequence). V was clipped by 5 bases and J by 3 bases; unmatched bases: 4. CDR3 coding DNA: TGTGCCAGCAGTAAGGGACTAGCGGGGAACTACAATGAGCAGTTCTTC. This codes for CASSKGLAGNYNEQFF.

On this clone itself: In the same sample, other DNA sequences code for this CDR3. The chain is built from TRBV6-5 and TRBJ1-1; D is undetermined. Between the trimmed V and J ends, which lost 2 bases and 1 base, there was a span of 5 bases. CDR3 length: 13 amino acids. Germline V lookup: CDR1 MNHEY, CDR2 SVGAGI. CDR3 nucleotide sequence: TGTGCCAGCAGTTACGGTAGGAACACTGAAGCTTTCTTT. It is translated as CASSYGRNTEAFF.

The V call is TRBV2, the J call TRBJ1-5; D is undetermined. CDR1 is SNHLY, CDR2 FYNNEI, per germline. Between the trimmed V and J ends, which lost 7 bases and 0 bases, there was a span of 7 bases. CDR3 length equals 13 residues. The CDR3 nucleotides read TGTGCCAGCACCGGTGATAGCAATCAGCCCCAGCATTTT. It yields the protein CASTGDSNQPQHF.

This clone was picked up one time. The V gene is TRBV18, the J gene TRBJ1-5, with TRBD1 matching over 7 bases. This CDR3 spans 15 amino acids. Trimming took 0 bases from V and 6 from J; bases not matched to a gene: 5. Germline assignment: CDR1 KGHSH and CDR2 LQKENI. CDR3 sequence (DNA): TGTGCCAGCTCACCACCCTCGAACAGGGGTCAGCCCCAGCATTTT. Protein product: CASSPPSNRGQPQHF.

In its sample, this clone was seen once. The J gene is TRBJ1-2, the V gene TRBV6-5; D is unclear. There are 15 residues in the CDR3. Germline V gene lookup returns CDR1 MNHEY and CDR2 SVGAGI. Between the trimmed V and J ends, which lost 0 bases and 2 bases, there was a span of 10 bases. The CDR3 spells CASSYSYSGNYGYTF. CDR3 nucleotides: TGTGCCAGCAGTTACTCGTACAGCGGGAACTATGGCTACACCTTC.

V gene TRBV5-1 combines with J gene TRBJ1-3; the D is unclear. Germline V gene lookup returns CDR1 SGHRS and CDR2 YFSETQ. The CDR3 totals 17 residues. Trimming shortened V by 3 bases and J by 0 bases, and 16 bases separated the two germline ends. CDR3 protein: CASSSMLLTDSGNTIYF. The CDR3 DNA reads TGCGCCAGCAGCTCGATGCTTTTGACTGACTCTGGAAACACCATATATTTT.

J is TRBJ2-7 and V is TRBV6-1; D might be TRBD2 (6 bases). This CDR3 has 14 amino acids. V shed 1 base and J shed 3 bases, with 10 bases lying between them. The V gene's germline CDR1 is MNHNS and CDR2 SASEGT. For the CDR3, the DNA is TGTGCCAGCAGTGAAGGCGGGACCCGCTACGAGCAGTACTTC. This translates into CASSEGGTRYEQYF.

J is TRBJ1-5 and V is TRBV10-3; TRBD1 agrees at 9 bases. Trimming at V came to 6 bases and at J to 1 base, leaving 1 base not matched to a gene. Germline values: CDR1 ENHRY, CDR2 SYGVKD. The CDR3 totals 14 residues. Written as DNA, the CDR3 is TGTGCCATCAGGGGACAGGGCAGCAATCAGCCCCAGCATTTT. It encodes CAIRGQGSNQPQHF.

This clone was observed a single time. The DNA is left out, because the CDR3 cannot be placed on it with certainty; the CDR3 is given as TCRdb lists it. V is TRBV5-4 and J is TRBJ2-2; the table's D call, TRBD2, has no DNA check behind it. Germline loops: CDR1 SGHNT, CDR2 YYREEE (reference sequence). Termini included, the CDR3 measures 14 amino acids. The CDR3 region is CASSSSGNTGELFF.